These 21 T cell receptor beta chains originate from one sample sequenced in a study of T cell responses to AZD1222 COVID-19 vaccine. Profiling relied on immunoSEQ multiplex PCR, and the TCRdb table lists in-frame clones only, not all of them. Here the sample spans about 160,000 clones, around 87% being singletons. Source: peripheral blood, taken 28 days after the second AZD1222 dose. Source of these receptors: an adult who received the AZD1222 COVID-19 vaccine.

Here the CDR3 reads CASAWGGEDYGYTF. CDR3 coding DNA: TGCGCCAGCGCTTGGGGGGGCGAAGACTATGGCTACACCTTC. The J gene is TRBJ1-2, the V gene TRBV10-2, with D possibly matching TRBD1 (6 bases). Trimming took off 8 bases at V and 3 bases at J, with 16 bases between the two ends. Germline assignment: CDR1 WSHSY and CDR2 SAAADI. The CDR3 contains 14 residues.

This chain connects TRBV19 to TRBJ1-6, with 9 bases lining up with TRBD1. Germline V CDR1 and CDR2: LNHDA, SQIVND (reference sequence). Trimming removed 10 bases from V and 9 bases from J; junction bases left unmatched: 4. The CDR3 is 12 residues long. The CDR3: CATRTGVSPLHF. In DNA, the CDR3 is TGTGCCACCCGGACAGGGGTTTCACCCCTCCACTTT.

This rearrangement joins TRBV11-1 to TRBJ1-2, with a possible D match to TRBD1 (5 bases). Trimming took 0 bases from V and 6 from J, leaving 8 bases between them. From germline, CDR1 is SGHAT and CDR2 FQDESV (reference sequence). CDR3 size: 13 residues. The CDR3 DNA follows: TGTGCCAGCAGCTTAGCACAGGCTAATGGCTACACCTTC. Translated: CASSLAQANGYTF.

The chain carries TRBV7-6 and TRBJ2-7; TRBD2 is a possible D gene (5 bases). Germline CDR1 and CDR2: SGHVS and FNYEAQ. Trimming removed 1 base at V and 1 base at J, with 14 bases between. The CDR3 sequence is 16 residues long. The CDR3 sequence is CASSLEPPGGSYEQYF. The CDR3 DNA sequence: TGTGCCAGCAGCTTAGAGCCACCCGGAGGTTCCTACGAGCAGTACTTC. Drawing the rest from reference TRBV7-6 and TRBJ2-7, the complete variable domain is GAGVSQSPRYKVTKRGQDVALRCDPISGHVSLYWYRQALGQGPEFLTYFNYEAQQDKSGLPNDRFSAERPEGSISTLTIQRTEQRDSAMYRCASSLEPPGGSYEQYFGPGTRLTVT.

The chain recombines TRBV28 with TRBJ2-1; 10 bases align to TRBD2. Germline values: CDR1 MDHEN, CDR2 SYDVKM. There are 14 residues in the CDR3. J lost 9 bases, V lost 5 bases, and 7 bases had no gene match. CDR3 loop: CASSVLAGSGEQFF. Written as DNA, the CDR3 is TGTGCCAGCAGTGTACTAGCGGGGTCTGGTGAGCAGTTCTTC.

V gene TRBV5-6 combines with J gene TRBJ1-5, with D uncertain. Trimming took 2 bases from V and 9 from J, leaving 12 bases between them. Germline V gene sequence: CDR1 SGHDT, CDR2 YYEEEE. The CDR3 covers 13 residues. CDR3 sequence reads: CASSLQVLGPQHF. The CDR3 DNA reads TGTGCCAGCAGCTTACAAGTACTTGGGCCCCAGCATTTT.

This clone has just one count. This chain connects TRBV19 to TRBJ1-4; D unresolved. The CDR3 runs 13 residues. The V end was cut by 2 bases, the J end by 8 bases, with 9 bases between. Germline V CDR1 and CDR2: LNHDA, SQIVND (reference sequence). Here the CDR3 DNA reads TGTGCCAGTAGTATACAGGCTTCGGAAAAACTGTTTTTT. It yields the protein CASSIQASEKLFF.

CDR3 nucleotide sequence: TGCAGCGTAGCGAGAACAACAGGTGAGAACTACACCTTC. Its translation: CSVARTTGENYTF. The chain is built from TRBV29-1 and TRBJ1-2, with D possibly TRBD1 on 5 matching bases. The CDR3 is 13 amino acids. Germline V gene lookup returns CDR1 SQVTM and CDR2 ANQGSEA. V was cut by 6 bases and J by 10 bases, with 21 bases left in between. Looking up the rest from reference TRBV29-1 and TRBJ1-2 gives the full variable domain: SAVISQKPSRDICQRGTSLTIQCQVDSQVTMMFWYRQQPGQSLTLIATANQGSEATYESGFVIDKFPISRPNLTFSTLTVSNMSPEDSSIYLCSVARTTGENYTFGSGTRLTVV.

This chain links TRBV4-2 with TRBJ1-1; D might be TRBD1 (5 bases). Germline V gene data show CDR1 as LGHNA and CDR2 as YNFKEQ. V gave up 5 bases and J gave up 3 bases, with 16 bases separating them. The CDR3 has 15 residues. The CDR3 nucleotides read TGTGCCAGCAGCACAGATGGGGCCGGGGACACTGAAGCTTTCTTT. Residues: CASSTDGAGDTEAFF.

V is TRBV29-1 and J is TRBJ1-2, with D tentatively TRBD1 (5 bases). Germline V gene data show CDR1 as SQVTM and CDR2 as ANQGSEA. CDR3 size: 12 residues. V lost 0 bases, J lost 6 bases, and 8 bases lay in between. This chain's CDR3 is CSVEDRGDGYTF. DNA for the CDR3: TGCAGCGTTGAAGATCGAGGGGATGGCTACACCTTC.

This clone was detected many times. The chain uses TRBV27 and TRBJ2-3, with D unclear. The germline V gene encodes CDR1 MNHEY and CDR2 SMNVEV (reference sequence). Trimming took off 2 bases at V and 4 bases at J, with 13 bases between the two ends. The CDR3 loop spans 15 amino acids. The CDR3 DNA sequence: TGTGCCAGCAGTTTACAGTTGGCTTTTTCAGATACGCAGTATTTT. Its protein is CASSLQLAFSDTQYF.

This sequence joins TRBV28 and TRBJ2-3; D is unresolved. The ends were cut back, 4 bases at V and 2 bases at J, with 1 base in the middle. Germline CDR1 is MDHEN and CDR2 is SYDVKM. The CDR3 extends over 11 amino acids. The DNA for the CDR3 is TGTGCCAGCAGTTCCACAGATACGCAGTATTTT. Translated, it gives CASSSTDTQYF.

The chain employs TRBV7-8 and TRBJ2-7; 7 positions agree with TRBD1. This CDR3 contains 14 residues. CDR1 is SGHVS, CDR2 FQNEAQ, per germline. J was trimmed by 2 bases and V by 5 bases; bases with no gene match: 6. In DNA, the CDR3 is TGTGCCAGCAGCCTATCGGGACAGACCTACGAGCAGTACTTC. Its protein is CASSLSGQTYEQYF.

The chain employs TRBV7-2 and TRBJ1-2; tentatively, D is TRBD1 (5 bases). The CDR3 contains 14 residues. The germline V gene encodes CDR1 SGHTA and CDR2 FQGNSA. With 1 base removed from V and 3 bases from J, the gap between germline ends came to 9 bases. The CDR3 is CASSLGEGYYGYTF. DNA for the CDR3: TGTGCCAGCAGCTTAGGGGAGGGGTACTATGGCTACACCTTC.

CDR3 loop: CASSPQGTGEQYF. For the CDR3, the DNA is TGTGCCAGCAGCCCGCAGGGCACGGGAGAGCAGTACTTC. V and J are TRBV6-6 and TRBJ2-7; possibly TRBD1 or TRBD2 for D (5 bases each). This CDR3 has 13 amino acids. V lost 6 bases, J lost 7 bases, and 16 bases lay in between. The germline gives CDR1 MNHNY, CDR2 SVGAGI (reference sequence).

This chain links TRBV7-2 with TRBJ1-2; D gene unclear. The ends were cut back, 4 bases at V and 3 bases at J, with 12 bases in the middle. The germline gives CDR1 SGHTA, CDR2 FQGNSA. The CDR3 is made up of 14 amino acids. This CDR3 reads CASSSSQEDYGYTF. CDR3 coding DNA: TGTGCCAGCAGCTCTTCCCAGGAGGACTATGGCTACACCTTC. Full variable domain (remainder filled in from reference TRBV7-2 and TRBJ1-2): GAGVSQSPSNKVTEKGKDVELRCDPISGHTALYWYRQSLGQGLEFLIYFQGNSAPDKSGLPSDRFSAERTGGSVSTLTIQRTQQEDSAVYLCASSSSQEDYGYTFGSGTRLTVV.

This sequence joins TRBV29-1 and TRBJ1-3; D remains unclear. Trimming took off 6 bases at V and 4 bases at J, with 10 bases between the two ends. The CDR3 has 12 residues. Germline V gene sequence: CDR1 SQVTM, CDR2 ANQGSEA. This CDR3 reads CSVAGFGNTIYF. Here the CDR3 DNA reads TGCAGCGTGGCAGGCTTCGGAAACACCATATATTTT.

The genes are TRBV28 and TRBJ1-2, with TRBD1 as a possible D gene (6 bases). V lost 2 bases and J lost 5, with 12 bases in between. This CDR3 is 14 amino acids long. CDR1 and CDR2 from the germline V gene are MDHEN and SYDVKM. CDR3: CASSLGRGGYGYTF. CDR3 coding DNA: TGTGCCAGCAGTTTAGGCAGGGGAGGATATGGCTACACCTTC.

V usage is TRBV18 and J usage is TRBJ1-1; 11 bases are a match to TRBD1. There are 14 residues in the CDR3. Per germline, CDR1 KGHSH and CDR2 LQKENI. The trim removed 6 bases at V and 5 bases at J, leaving 5 bases unmatched. The CDR3 DNA reads TGTGCCAGCTCGCAAGGGACAGGGGGAACTGAAGCTTTCTTT. This translates into CASSQGTGGTEAFF.

This clone was counted a single time. CDR3 coding DNA: TGCGCCAGCAGCCAGCAGGCCAGGGGAAGGACTGAAGCTTTCTTT. This translates into CASSQQARGRTEAFF. V is TRBV4-1 and J is TRBJ1-1; possible D gene TRBD1, 6 bases. The germline V and J ends were trimmed by 3 bases and 5 bases, with 16 bases remaining between them. The germline V gene encodes CDR1 MGHRA and CDR2 YSYEKL. The CDR3 has 15 amino acids.

The CDR3 here is CASSPGDSGNTIYF. The CDR3 bases are TGTGCCAGCAGCCCCGGGGACTCTGGAAACACCATATATTTT. This sequence joins TRBV7-3 and TRBJ1-3; D remains unclear. V lost 5 bases and J 0 bases, leaving 8 bases between the germline ends. Germline CDR1 and CDR2: SGHTA and FQGTGA. The CDR3 totals 14 residues.